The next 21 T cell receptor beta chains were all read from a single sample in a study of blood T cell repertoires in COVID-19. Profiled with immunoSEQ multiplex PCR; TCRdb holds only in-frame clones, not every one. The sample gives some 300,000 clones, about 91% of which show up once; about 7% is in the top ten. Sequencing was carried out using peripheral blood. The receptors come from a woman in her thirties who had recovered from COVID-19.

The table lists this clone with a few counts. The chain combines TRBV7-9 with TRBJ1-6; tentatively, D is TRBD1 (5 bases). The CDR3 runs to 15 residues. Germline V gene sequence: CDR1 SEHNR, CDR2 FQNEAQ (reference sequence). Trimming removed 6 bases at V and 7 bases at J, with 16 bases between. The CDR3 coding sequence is TGTGCCAGCAGTTCCGCGGGGGGTGGAAATTCACCCCTCCACTTT. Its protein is CASSSAGGGNSPLHF.

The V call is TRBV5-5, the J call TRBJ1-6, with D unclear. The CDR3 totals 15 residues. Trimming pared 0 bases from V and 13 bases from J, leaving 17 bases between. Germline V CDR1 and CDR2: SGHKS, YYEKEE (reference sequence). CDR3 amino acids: CASSLVPGQFSPLHF. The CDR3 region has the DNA TGTGCCAGCAGCTTGGTCCCAGGTCAGTTTTCGCCCCTCCACTTT.

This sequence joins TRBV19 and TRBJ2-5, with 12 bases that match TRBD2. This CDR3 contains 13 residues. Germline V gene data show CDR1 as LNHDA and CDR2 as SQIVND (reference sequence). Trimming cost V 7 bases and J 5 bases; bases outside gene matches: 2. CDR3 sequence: CASTSGGVETQYF. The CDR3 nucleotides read TGTGCCAGTACTAGCGGGGGGGTGGAGACCCAGTACTTC.

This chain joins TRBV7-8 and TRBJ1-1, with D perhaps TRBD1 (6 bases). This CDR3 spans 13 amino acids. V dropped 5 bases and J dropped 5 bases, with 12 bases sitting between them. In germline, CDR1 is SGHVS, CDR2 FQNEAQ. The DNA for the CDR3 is TGTGCCAGCAGCCTACAGGGAGGGACTGAAGCTTTCTTT. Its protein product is CASSLQGGTEAFF.

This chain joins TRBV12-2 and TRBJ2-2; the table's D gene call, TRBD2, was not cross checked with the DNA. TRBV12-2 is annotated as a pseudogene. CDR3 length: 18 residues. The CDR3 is CASRTSGGEPFNSGELFF. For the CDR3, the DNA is TGTGCAAGTAGGACTAGCGGGGGGGAACCGTTCAATAGCGGGGAGCTGTTTTTT.

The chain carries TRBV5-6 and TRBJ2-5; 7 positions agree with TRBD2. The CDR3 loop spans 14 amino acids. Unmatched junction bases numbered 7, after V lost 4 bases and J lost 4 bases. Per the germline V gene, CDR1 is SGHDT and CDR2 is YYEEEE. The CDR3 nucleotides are TGTGCCAGCAGCCGGACGGAGCGGGGAGAGACCCAGTACTTC. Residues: CASSRTERGETQYF.

The CDR3 sequence: CASSQVFSGGEGETQYF. The CDR3 DNA is TGTGCCAGCAGCCAAGTCTTCAGCGGGGGGGAGGGAGAGACCCAGTACTTC. This chain uses TRBV3-1 (or the pseudogene TRBV3-2) with TRBJ2-5, with 10 nucleotides matching TRBD2. The germline CDR1 and CDR2 sequences are LGHDT and YNNKEL (reference sequence). J lost 4 bases, V lost 1 base, and 9 bases had no gene match. The CDR3 loop spans 17 amino acids.

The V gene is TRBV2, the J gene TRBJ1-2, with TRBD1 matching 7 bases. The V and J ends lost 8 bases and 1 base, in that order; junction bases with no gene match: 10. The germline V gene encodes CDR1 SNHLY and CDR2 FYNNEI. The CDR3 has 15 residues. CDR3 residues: CASATDRTFNYGYTF. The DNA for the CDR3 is TGTGCCAGCGCGACGGACAGGACCTTTAACTATGGCTACACCTTC. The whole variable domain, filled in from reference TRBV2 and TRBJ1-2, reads EPEVTQTPSHQVTQMGQEVILRCVPISNHLYFYWYRQILGQKVEFLVSFYNNEISEKSEIFDDQFSVERPDGSNFTLKIRSTKLEDSAMYFCASATDRTFNYGYTFGSGTRLTVV.

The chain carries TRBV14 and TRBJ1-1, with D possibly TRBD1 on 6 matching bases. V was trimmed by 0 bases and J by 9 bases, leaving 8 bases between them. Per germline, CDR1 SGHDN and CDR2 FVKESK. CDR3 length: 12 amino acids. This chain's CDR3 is CASSQDRGKAFF. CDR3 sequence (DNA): TGTGCCAGCAGCCAAGACAGGGGAAAAGCTTTCTTT. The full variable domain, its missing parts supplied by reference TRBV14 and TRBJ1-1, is EAGVTQFPSHSVIEKGQTVTLRCDPISGHDNLYWYRRVMGKEIKFLLHFVKESKQDESGMPNNRFLAERTGGTYSTLKVQPAELEDSGVYFCASSQDRGKAFFGQGTRLTVV.

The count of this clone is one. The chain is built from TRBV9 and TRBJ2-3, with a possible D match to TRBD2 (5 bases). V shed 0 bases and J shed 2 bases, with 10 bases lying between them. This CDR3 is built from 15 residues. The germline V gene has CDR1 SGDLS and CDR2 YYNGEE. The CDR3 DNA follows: TGTGCCAGCAGCGTAGCTGGACTTACCACAGATACGCAGTATTTT. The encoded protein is CASSVAGLTTDTQYF.

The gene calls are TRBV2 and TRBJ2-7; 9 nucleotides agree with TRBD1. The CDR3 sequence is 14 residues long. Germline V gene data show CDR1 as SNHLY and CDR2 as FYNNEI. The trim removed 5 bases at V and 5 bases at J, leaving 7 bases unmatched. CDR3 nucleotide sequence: TGTGCCAGCAGTTTAGACAGGGGGGGTGACGAGCAGTACTTC. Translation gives CASSLDRGGDEQYF. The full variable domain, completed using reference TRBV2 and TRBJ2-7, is EPEVTQTPSHQVTQMGQEVILRCVPISNHLYFYWYRQILGQKVEFLVSFYNNEISEKSEIFDDQFSVERPDGSNFTLKIRSTKLEDSAMYFCASSLDRGGDEQYFGPGTRLTVT.

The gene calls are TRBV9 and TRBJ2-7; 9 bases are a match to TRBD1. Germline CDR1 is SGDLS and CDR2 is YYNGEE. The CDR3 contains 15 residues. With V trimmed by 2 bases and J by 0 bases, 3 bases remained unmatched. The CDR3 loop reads CASSVGTGISYEQYF. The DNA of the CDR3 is TGTGCCAGCAGCGTGGGGACAGGGATCTCCTACGAGCAGTACTTC.

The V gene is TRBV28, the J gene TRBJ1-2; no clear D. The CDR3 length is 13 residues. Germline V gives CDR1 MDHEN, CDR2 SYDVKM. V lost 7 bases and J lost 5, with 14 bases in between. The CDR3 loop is CASNTERVYGYTF. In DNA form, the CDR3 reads TGTGCCAGCAATACCGAGAGGGTATATGGCTACACCTTC.

As DNA, the CDR3 is TGCGCCAGCAGCCAAGACAGGGCTGGCGGCTACACCTTC. Translating it yields CASSQDRAGGYTF. The V call is TRBV4-3, the J call TRBJ1-2; maybe TRBD1 (5 bases). The CDR3 spans 13 residues. V lost 0 bases to trimming and J lost 8 bases, with 10 bases between them. CDR1 LGHNA and CDR2 YSLEER come from the germline V gene.

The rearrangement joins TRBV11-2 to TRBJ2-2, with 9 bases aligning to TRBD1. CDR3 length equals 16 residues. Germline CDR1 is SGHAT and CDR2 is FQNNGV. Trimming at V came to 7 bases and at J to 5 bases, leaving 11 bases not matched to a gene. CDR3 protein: CASTRATGGKTGELFF. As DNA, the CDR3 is TGTGCCAGCACAAGGGCGACAGGGGGTAAAACCGGGGAGCTGTTTTTT.

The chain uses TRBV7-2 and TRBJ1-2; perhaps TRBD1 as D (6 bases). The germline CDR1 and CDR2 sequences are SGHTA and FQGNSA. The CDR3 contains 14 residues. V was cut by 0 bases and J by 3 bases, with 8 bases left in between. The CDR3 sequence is CASSLARQDYGYTF. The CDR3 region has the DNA TGTGCCAGCAGCTTAGCTCGACAGGACTATGGCTACACCTTC.

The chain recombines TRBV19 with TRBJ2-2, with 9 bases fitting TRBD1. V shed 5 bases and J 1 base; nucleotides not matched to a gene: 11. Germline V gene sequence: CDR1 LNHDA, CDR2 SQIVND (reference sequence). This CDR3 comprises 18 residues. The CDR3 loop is CASSLGTGTSRNTGELFF. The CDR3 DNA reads TGTGCCAGTAGTCTCGGGACAGGGACCTCTAGGAACACCGGGGAGCTGTTTTTT.

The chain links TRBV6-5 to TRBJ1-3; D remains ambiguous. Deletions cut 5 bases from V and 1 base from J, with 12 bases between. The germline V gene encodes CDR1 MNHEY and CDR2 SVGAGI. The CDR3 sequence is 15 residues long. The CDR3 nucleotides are TGTGCCAGCAGTCCCGGTCCTTCATCTGGAAACACCATATATTTT. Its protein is CASSPGPSSGNTIYF.

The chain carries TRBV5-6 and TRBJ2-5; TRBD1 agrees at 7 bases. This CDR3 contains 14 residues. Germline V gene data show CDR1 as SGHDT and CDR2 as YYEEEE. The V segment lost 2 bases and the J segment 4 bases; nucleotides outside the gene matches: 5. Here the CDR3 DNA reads TGTGCCAGCAGCTTAACAGGGGTTCGAGAGACCCAGTACTTC. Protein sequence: CASSLTGVRETQYF.

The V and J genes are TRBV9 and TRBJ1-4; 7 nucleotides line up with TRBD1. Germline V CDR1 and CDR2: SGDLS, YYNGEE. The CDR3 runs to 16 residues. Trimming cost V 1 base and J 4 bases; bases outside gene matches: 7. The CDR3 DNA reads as TGTGCCAGCAGCGTAAGCCCGACAGGGTATAATGAAAAACTGTTTTTT. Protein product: CASSVSPTGYNEKLFF.

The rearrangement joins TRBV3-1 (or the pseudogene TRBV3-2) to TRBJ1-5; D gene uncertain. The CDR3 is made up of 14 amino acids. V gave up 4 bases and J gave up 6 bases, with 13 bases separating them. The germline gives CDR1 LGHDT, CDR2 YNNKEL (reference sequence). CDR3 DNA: TGTGCCAGCAGCCCCGGAGGTTATAGTCAGCCCCAGCATTTT. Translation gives CASSPGGYSQPQHF.